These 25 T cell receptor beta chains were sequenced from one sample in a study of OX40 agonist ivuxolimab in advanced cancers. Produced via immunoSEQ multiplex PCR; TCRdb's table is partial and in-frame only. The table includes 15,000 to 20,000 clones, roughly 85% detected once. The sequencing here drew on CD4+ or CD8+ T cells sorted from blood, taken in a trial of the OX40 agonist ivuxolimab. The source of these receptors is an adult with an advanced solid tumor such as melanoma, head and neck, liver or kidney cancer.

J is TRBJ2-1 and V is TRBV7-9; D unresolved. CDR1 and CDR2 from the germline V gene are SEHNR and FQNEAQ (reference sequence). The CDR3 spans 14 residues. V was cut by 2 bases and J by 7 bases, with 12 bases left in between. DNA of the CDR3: TGTGCCAGCAGCTTAATTCCTAGATGGAATGAGCAGTTCTTC. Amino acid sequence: CASSLIPRWNEQFF.

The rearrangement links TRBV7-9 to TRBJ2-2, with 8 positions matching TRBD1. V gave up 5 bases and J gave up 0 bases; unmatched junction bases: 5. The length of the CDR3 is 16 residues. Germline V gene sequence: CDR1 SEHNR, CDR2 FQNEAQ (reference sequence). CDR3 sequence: CASSDPTGANTGELFF. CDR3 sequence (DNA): TGTGCCAGCAGCGACCCGACAGGGGCGAACACCGGGGAGCTGTTTTTT.

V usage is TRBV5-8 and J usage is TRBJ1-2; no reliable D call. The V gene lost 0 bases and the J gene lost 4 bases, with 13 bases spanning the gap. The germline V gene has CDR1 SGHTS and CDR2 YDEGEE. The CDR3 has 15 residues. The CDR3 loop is CASSLEQPKPYGYTF. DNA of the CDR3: TGTGCCAGCAGCTTGGAACAGCCGAAACCCTATGGCTACACCTTC. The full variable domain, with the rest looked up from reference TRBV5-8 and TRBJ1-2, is EAGVTQSPTHLIKTRGQQATLRCSPISGHTSVYWYQQALGLGLQFLLWYDEGEERNRGNFPPRFSGRQFPNYSSELNVNALELEDSALYLCASSLEQPKPYGYTFGSGTRLTVV.

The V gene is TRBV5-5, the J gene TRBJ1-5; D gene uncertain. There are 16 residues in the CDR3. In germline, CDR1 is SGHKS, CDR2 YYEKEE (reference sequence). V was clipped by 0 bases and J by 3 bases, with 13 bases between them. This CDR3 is CASSLGVSPFNQPQHF. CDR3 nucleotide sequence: TGTGCCAGCAGCTTGGGGGTTTCCCCCTTCAATCAGCCCCAGCATTTT.

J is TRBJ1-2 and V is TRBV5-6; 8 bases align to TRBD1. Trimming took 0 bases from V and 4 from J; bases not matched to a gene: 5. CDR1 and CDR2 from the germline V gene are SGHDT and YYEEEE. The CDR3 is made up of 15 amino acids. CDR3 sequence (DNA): TGTGCCAGCAGCTTGGGGGCAGGGGGCGCCTATGGCTACACCTTC. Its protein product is CASSLGAGGAYGYTF.

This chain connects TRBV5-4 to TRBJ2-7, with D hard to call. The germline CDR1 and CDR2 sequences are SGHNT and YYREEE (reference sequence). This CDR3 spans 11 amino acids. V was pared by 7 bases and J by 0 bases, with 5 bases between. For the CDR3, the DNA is TGTGCCAGCTCCATCTCCTACGAGCAGTACTTC. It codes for CASSISYEQYF. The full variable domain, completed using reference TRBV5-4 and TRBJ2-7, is ETGVTQSPTHLIKTRGQQVTLRCSSQSGHNTVSWYQQALGQGPQFIFQYYREEENGRGNFPPRFSGLQFPNYSSELNVNALELDDSALYLCASSISYEQYFGPGTRLTVT.

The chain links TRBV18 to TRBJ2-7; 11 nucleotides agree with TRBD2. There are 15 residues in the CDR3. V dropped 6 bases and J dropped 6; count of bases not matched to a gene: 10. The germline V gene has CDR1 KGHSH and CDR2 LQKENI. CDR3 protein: CASSPGEGLAVEQYF. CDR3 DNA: TGTGCCAGCTCCCCTGGGGAGGGACTAGCGGTCGAGCAGTACTTC.

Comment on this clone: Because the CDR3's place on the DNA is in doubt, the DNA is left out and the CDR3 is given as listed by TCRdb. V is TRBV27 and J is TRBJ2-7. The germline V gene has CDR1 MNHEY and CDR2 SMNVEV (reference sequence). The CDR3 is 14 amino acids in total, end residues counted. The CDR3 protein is CASSSSGPAYEQYF.

The CDR3, as DNA: TGTGCCAGCAGCGTAACAACAGGGGCTGAAGCTTTCTTT. Its translation: CASSVTTGAEAFF. The chain is built from TRBV13 and TRBJ1-1; TRBD1 aligns across 7 bases. Germline CDR1 PRHDT, CDR2 FYEKMQ (reference sequence). J was trimmed by 6 bases and V by 5 bases; bases with no gene match: 6. This CDR3 region has 13 residues. Drawing the rest from reference TRBV13 and TRBJ1-1, the complete variable domain is AAGVIQSPRHLIKEKRETATLKCYPIPRHDTVYWYQQGPGQDPQFLISFYEKMQSDKGSIPDRFSAQQFSDYHSELNMSSLELGDSALYFCASSVTTGAEAFFGQGTRLTVV.

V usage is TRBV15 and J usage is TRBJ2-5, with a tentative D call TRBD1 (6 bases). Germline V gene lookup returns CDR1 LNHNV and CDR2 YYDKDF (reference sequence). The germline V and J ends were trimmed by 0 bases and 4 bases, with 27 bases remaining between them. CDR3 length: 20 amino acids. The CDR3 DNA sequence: TGTGCCACCAGCAGAGATGCCAATAATAAAGAGGGGGTACAACGAGAGACCCAGTACTTC. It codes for CATSRDANNKEGVQRETQYF.

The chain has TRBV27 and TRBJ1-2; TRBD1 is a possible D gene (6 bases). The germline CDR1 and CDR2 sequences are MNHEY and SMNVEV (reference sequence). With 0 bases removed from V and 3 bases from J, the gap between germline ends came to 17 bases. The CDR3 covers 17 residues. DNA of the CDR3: TGTGCCAGCAGTTTATCTAGGCAGGGGAGGGTTGACTATGGCTACACCTTC. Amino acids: CASSLSRQGRVDYGYTF.

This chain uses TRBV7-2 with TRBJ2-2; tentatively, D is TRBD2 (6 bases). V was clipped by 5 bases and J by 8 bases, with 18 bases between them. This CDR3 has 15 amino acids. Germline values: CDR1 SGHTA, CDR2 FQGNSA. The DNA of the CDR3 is TGTGCCAGCAGCCAGCAGTTGAGGGGAGGAGGGGAGCTGTTTTTT. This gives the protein CASSQQLRGGGELFF.

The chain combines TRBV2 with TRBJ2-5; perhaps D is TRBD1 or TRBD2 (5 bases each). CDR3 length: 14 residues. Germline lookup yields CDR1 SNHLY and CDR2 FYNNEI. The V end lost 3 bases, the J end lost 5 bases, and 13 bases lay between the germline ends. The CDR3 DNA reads TGTGCCAGCAGTGATGGCGACAGAGGGGAGACCCAGTACTTC. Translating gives CASSDGDRGETQYF.

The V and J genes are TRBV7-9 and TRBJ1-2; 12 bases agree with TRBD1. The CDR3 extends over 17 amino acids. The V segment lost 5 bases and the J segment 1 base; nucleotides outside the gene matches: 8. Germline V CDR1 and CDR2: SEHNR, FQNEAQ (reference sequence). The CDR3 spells CASSLPGQGAVNYGYTF. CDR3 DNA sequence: TGTGCCAGCAGCCTACCGGGACAGGGGGCCGTTAACTATGGCTACACCTTC.

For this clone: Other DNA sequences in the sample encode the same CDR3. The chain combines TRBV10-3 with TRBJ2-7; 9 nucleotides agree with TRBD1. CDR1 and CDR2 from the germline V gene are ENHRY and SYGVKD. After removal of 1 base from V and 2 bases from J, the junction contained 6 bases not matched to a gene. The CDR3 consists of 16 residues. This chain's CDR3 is CAISEFGQGPTYEQYF. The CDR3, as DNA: TGTGCCATCAGTGAGTTCGGACAGGGGCCTACCTACGAGCAGTACTTC.

In DNA, the CDR3 is TGCAGCGTTGCGGAGAGCTCCTACGAGCAGTACTTC. It yields the protein CSVAESSYEQYF. V is TRBV29-1 and J is TRBJ2-7; no clear D gene. The CDR3 loop spans 12 amino acids. Trimming stripped 4 bases from V and 0 bases from J, with 7 bases between. From germline, CDR1 is SQVTM and CDR2 ANQGSEA.

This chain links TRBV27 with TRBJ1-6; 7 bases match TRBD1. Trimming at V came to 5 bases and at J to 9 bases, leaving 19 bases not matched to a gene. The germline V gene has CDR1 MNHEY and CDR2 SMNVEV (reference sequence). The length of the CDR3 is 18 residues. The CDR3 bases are TGTGCCAGCAGTACCCTAGGTCGTACAGGGGCCTTTGCTTCACCCCTCCACTTT. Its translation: CASSTLGRTGAFASPLHF.

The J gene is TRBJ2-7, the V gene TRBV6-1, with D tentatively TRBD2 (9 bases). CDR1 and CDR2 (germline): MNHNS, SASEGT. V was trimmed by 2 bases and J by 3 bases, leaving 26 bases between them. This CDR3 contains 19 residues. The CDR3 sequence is CASSEQGAWGGRVHYEQYF. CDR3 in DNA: TGTGCCAGCAGTGAACAGGGGGCTTGGGGCGGGAGGGTTCACTACGAGCAGTACTTC.

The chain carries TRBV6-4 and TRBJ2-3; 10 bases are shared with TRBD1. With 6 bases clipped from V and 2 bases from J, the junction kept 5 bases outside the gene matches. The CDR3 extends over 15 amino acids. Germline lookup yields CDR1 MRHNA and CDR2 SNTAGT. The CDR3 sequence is CASSPGTGDTDTQYF. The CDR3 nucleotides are TGTGCCAGCAGCCCCGGGACAGGGGACACAGATACGCAGTATTTT.

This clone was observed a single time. The CDR3 DNA follows: TGTGCCAGCAGCTTAGCGTGGGATACGCAGTATTTT. This codes for CASSLAWDTQYF. This sequence joins TRBV7-9 and TRBJ2-3; D is uncertain. CDR1 is SEHNR, CDR2 FQNEAQ, per germline (reference sequence). The CDR3 contains 12 residues. Trimming took 0 bases from V and 6 from J, leaving 4 bases between them.

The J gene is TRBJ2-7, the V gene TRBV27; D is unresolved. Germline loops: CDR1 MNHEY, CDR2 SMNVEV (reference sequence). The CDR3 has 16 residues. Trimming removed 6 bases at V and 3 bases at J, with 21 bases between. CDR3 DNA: TGTGCCAGCAGCTACGGGCCCGGATTGGGGAACTACGAGCAGTACTTC. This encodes CASSYGPGLGNYEQYF.

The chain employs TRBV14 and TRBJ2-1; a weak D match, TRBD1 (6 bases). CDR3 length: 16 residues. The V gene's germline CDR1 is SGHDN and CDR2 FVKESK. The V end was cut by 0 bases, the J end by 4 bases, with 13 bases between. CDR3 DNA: TGTGCCAGCAGCCAAGAGGCAGGGGCGCGGTACAATGAGCAGTTCTTC. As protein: CASSQEAGARYNEQFF.

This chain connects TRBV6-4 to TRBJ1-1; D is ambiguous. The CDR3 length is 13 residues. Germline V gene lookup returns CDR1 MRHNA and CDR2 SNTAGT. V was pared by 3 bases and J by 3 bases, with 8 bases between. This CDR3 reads CASSETGYTEAFF. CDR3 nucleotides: TGTGCCAGCAGTGAGACGGGGTACACTGAAGCTTTCTTT.

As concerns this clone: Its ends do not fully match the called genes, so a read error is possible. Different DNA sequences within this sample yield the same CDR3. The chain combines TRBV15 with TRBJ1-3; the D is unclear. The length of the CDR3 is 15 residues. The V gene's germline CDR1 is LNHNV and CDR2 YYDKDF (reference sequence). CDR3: CATSRDLGLGNTIYF. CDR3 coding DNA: TGTGCCACCAGCAGAGATCTAGGGTTGGGAAATACCATATATTTT. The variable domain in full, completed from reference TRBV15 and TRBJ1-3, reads DAMVIQNPRYQVTQFGKPVTLSCSQTLNHNVMYWYQQKSSQAPKLLFHYYDKDFNNEADTPDNFQSRRPNTSFCFLDIRSPGLGDTAMYLCATSRDLGLGNTIYFGEGSWLTVV.

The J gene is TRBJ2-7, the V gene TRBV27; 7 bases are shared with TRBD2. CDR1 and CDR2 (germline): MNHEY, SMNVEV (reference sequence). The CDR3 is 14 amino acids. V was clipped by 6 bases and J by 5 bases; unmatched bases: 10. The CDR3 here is CASSHLAGVNEQYF. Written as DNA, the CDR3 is TGTGCCAGCAGCCATCTTGCGGGAGTTAACGAGCAGTACTTC.